The clone carrying this T cell receptor beta chain has only a few counts. The antigen remains undetermined. One entry per CDR3 protein results from TCRdb running MiXCR on the reads. The sample consists of approximately 150,000 distinct CDR3 sequences, approximately 21% of them appearing once. The sample belongs to a study of T cell repertoires in cytomegalovirus infection. Study-level information: Recently identified HLA-C-restricted CMV epitopes and well-studied HLA-B-restricted CMV epitopes were used by the study.

CDR3 size: 15 residues. The germline gives CDR1 SGHAT, CDR2 FQNNGV. With 6 bases removed from V and 4 bases from J, the gap between germline ends came to 15 bases. This clonotype was sampled from a human donor in good health (CMV status not recorded). Some clones in this sample may be carry-over from other donors' samples. The chain employs TRBV11-2 and TRBJ2-2; no reliable D call. This sample comprised CD8+ T cells from cultured PBMCs, obtained from culture after CMV antigen stimulation. Here the CDR3 reads CASRFGPETTGELFF. DNA for the CDR3: TGTGCCAGCAGATTCGGACCAGAAACCACCGGGGAGCTGTTTTTT.